The clone carrying this TCR beta chain appeared a few times. Clinical histories supplied by participants themselves formed the basis of cohort assignment. The source of the sample is a study of blood T cell repertoires in COVID-19. This table comes from immunoSEQ multiplex PCR, and its TCRdb copy is limited to in-frame clones, with some not included. The sample has about 160,000 clones; 80% to 85% are singletons. V lost 1 base, J lost 4 bases, and 7 bases lay in between. The CDR3 is 13 amino acids. Germline assignment: CDR1 SNHLY and CDR2 FYNNEI. This TCR derives from a woman aged 45-65 years who had recovered from COVID-19. Sequenced material: PBMCs or T cells enriched from blood (not recorded which). V and J are TRBV2 and TRBJ2-5; D call uncertain. In nucleotides, the CDR3 is TGTGCCAGCAGTGAAGGAGTGTCAGAGACCCAGTACTTC. This gives the protein CASSEGVSETQYF.